One sample yielded the 2 T cell receptor beta chains listed below, sequenced in a study of cytotoxic CD8 clonotypes in ibrutinib-treated CLL. TCRdb keeps only in-frame clones here, not all; method: immunoSEQ multiplex PCR. This table has tens of thousands of clones, about 69% appearing once. The sequenced sample was PBMCs, obtained after 24 months of ibrutinib treatment. All receptors derive from a human donor with chronic lymphocytic leukemia.

This clone was found a few times. The chain has TRBV12-5 and TRBJ2-3, with D possibly matching TRBD1 (6 bases). The CDR3 totals 15 residues. Per the germline V gene, CDR1 is LGHNT and CDR2 is FRNRAP. Trimming cost V 4 bases and J 0 bases, with 11 bases left between them. The CDR3 region is CASGSSGASTDTQYF. The CDR3 DNA reads as TGTGCTAGTGGTTCGTCAGGGGCTAGCACAGATACGCAGTATTTT.

The chain employs TRBV4-1 and TRBJ2-5; 8 nucleotides align to TRBD1. V shed 1 base and J 5 bases; nucleotides not matched to a gene: 6. Germline assignment: CDR1 MGHRA and CDR2 YSYEKL. The CDR3 runs 15 residues. In nucleotides, the CDR3 is TGCGCCAGCAGCCAAGCGGACAGGGCGAGTGAGACCCAGTACTTC. It encodes CASSQADRASETQYF.